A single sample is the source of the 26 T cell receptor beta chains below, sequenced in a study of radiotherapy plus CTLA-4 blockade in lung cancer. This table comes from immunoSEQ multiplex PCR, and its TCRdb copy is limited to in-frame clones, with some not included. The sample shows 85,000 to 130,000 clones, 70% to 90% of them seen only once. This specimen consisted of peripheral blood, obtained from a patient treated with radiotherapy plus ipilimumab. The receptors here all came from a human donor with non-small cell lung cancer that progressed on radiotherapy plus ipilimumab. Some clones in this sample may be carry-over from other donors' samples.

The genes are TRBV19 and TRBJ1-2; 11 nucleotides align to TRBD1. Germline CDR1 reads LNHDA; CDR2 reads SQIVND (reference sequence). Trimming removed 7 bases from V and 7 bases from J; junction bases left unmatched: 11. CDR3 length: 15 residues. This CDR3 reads CASKTRTGGKSGYTF. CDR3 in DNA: TGTGCCAGTAAGACCAGGACAGGGGGCAAAAGTGGCTACACCTTC.

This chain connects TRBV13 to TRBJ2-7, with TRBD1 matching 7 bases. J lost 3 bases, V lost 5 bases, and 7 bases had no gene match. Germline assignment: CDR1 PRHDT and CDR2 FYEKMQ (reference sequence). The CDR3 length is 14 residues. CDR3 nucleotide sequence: TGTGCCAGCAGCAGATCCGGGACAGACTACGAGCAGTACTTC. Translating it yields CASSRSGTDYEQYF.

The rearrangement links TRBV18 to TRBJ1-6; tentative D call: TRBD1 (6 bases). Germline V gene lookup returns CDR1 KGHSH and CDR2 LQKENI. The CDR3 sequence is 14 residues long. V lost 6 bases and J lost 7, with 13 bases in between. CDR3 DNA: TGTGCCAGCTCCTCACAGGGTCGGAATTCACCCCTCCACTTT. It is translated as CASSSQGRNSPLHF.

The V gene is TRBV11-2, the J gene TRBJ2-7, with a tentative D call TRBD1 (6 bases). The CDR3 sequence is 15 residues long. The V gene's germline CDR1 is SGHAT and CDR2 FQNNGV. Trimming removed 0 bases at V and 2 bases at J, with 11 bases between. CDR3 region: CASSLDLDRAYEQYF. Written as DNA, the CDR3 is TGTGCCAGCAGCTTAGATCTGGACAGAGCCTACGAGCAGTACTTC.

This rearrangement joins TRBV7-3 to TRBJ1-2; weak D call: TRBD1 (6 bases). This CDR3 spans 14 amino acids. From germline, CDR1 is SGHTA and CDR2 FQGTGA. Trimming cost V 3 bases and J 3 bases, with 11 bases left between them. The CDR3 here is CASSLTGGDYGYTF. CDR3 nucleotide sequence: TGTGCCAGCAGCTTGACAGGAGGCGACTATGGCTACACCTTC.

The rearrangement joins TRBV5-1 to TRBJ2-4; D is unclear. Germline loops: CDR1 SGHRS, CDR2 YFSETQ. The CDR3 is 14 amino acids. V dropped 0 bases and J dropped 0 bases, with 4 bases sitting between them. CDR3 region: CASSLAGAKNIQYF. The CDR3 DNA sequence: TGCGCCAGCAGCTTGGCTGGAGCCAAAAACATTCAGTACTTC.

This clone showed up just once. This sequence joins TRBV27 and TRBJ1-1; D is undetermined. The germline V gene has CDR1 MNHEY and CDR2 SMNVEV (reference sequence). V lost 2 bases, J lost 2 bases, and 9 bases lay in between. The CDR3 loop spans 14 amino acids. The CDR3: CASSLHSPNTEAFF. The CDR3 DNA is TGTGCCAGCAGTTTACACAGCCCAAACACTGAAGCTTTCTTT.

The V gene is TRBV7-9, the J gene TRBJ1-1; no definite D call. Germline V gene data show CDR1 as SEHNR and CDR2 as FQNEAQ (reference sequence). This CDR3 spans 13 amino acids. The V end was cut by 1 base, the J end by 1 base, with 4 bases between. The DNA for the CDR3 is TGTGCCAGCAGCTTAGTTCAGAACACTGAAGCTTTCTTT. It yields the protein CASSLVQNTEAFF.

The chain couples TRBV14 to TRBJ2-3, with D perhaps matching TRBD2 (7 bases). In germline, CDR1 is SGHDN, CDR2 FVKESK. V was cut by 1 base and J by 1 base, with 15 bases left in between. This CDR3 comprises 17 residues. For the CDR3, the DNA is TGTGCCAGCAGCCAAGTAGGGGGGGTAATCGGCACAGATACGCAGTATTTT. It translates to CASSQVGGVIGTDTQYF.

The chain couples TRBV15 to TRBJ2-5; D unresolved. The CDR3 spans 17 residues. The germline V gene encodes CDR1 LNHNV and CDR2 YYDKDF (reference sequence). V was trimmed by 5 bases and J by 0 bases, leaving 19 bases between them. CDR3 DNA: TGTGCCACCAGCCCCAGAACGACCTTTGTGTACCAAGAGACCCAGTACTTC. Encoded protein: CATSPRTTFVYQETQYF.

The CDR3 loop is CASTKFNEQYF. For the CDR3, the DNA is TGTGCCAGCACCAAATTCAACGAGCAGTACTTC. The chain recombines TRBV7-2 with TRBJ2-7, with D hard to call. V was clipped by 7 bases and J by 5 bases, with 9 bases between them. The length of the CDR3 is 11 residues. Germline CDR1 SGHTA, CDR2 FQGNSA.

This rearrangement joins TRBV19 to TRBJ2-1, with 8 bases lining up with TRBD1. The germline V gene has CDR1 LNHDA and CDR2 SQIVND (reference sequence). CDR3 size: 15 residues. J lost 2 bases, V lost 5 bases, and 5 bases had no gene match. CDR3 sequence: CASSHWTGPYNEQFF. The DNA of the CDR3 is TGTGCCAGTAGTCACTGGACAGGGCCCTACAATGAGCAGTTCTTC.

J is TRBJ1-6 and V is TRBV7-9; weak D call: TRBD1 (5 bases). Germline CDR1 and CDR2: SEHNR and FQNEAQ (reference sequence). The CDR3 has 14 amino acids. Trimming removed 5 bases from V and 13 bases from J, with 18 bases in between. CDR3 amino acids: CASSPGTAYFPLHF. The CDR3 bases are TGTGCCAGCAGCCCCGGGACCGCATATTTCCCCCTCCACTTT.

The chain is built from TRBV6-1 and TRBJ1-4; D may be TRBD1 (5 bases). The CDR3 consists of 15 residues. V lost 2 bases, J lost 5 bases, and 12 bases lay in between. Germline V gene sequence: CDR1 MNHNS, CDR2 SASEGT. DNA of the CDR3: TGTGCCAGCAGTGAAAGTCAGGGTGGAAATGAAAAACTGTTTTTT. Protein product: CASSESQGGNEKLFF.

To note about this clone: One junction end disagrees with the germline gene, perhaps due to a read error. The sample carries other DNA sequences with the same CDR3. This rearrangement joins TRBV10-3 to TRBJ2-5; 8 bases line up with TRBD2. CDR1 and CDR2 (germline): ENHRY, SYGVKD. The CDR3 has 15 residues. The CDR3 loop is CAIRESSGGRETQYF. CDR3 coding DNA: TGTGCCATCAGGGAGTCGAGCGGGGGAAGAGAGACCCAGTACTTC.

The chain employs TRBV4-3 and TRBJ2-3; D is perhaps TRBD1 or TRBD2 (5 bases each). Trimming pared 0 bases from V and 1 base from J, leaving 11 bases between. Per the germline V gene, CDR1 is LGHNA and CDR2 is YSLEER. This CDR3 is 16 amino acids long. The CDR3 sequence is CASSQDGTGRTDTQYF. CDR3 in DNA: TGCGCCAGCAGCCAAGATGGGACGGGGCGCACAGATACGCAGTATTTT.

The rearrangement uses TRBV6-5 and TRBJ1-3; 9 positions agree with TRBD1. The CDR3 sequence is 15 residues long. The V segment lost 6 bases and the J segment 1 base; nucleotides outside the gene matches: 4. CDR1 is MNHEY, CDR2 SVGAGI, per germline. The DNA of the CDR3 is TGTGCCAGCAGCCGCGACAGGGGGTCTGGAAACACCATATATTTT. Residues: CASSRDRGSGNTIYF.

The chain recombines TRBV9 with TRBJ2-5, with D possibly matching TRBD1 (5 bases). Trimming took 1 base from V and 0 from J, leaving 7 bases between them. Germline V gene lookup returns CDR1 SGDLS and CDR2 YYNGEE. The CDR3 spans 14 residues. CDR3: CASSVSGYQETQYF. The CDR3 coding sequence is TGTGCCAGCAGCGTATCAGGGTACCAAGAGACCCAGTACTTC.

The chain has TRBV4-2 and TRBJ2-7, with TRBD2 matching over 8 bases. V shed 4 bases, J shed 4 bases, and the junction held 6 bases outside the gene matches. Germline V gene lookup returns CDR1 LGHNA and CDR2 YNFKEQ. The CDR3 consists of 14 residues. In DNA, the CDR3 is TGTGCCAGCAGCCCCGGGACTAGTCATTACGAGCAGTACTTC. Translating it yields CASSPGTSHYEQYF.

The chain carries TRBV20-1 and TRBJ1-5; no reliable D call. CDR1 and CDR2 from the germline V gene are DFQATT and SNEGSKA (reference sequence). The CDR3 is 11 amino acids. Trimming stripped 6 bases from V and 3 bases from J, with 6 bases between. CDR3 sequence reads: CSAGNNQPQHF. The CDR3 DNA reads TGCAGTGCAGGGAACAATCAGCCCCAGCATTTT.

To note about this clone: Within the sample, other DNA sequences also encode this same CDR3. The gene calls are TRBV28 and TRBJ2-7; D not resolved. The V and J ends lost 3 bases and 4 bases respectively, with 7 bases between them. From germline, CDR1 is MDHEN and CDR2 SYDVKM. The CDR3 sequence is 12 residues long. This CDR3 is CASSFLAYEQYF. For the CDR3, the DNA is TGTGCCAGCAGTTTTCTTGCTTACGAGCAGTACTTC.

CDR3: CASSLTYTNEKLFF. The CDR3 bases are TGTGCCAGCAGCCTGACCTATACTAATGAAAAACTGTTTTTT. This chain uses TRBV5-8 with TRBJ1-4, with D unclear. V gave up 4 bases and J gave up 2 bases, with 9 bases separating them. Germline assignment: CDR1 SGHTS and CDR2 YDEGEE. The CDR3 totals 14 residues.

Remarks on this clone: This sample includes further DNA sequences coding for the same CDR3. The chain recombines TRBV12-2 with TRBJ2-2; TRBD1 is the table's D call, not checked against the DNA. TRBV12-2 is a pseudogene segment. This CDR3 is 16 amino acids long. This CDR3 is CASRLEGVGYTGELFF. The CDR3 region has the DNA TGTGCAAGTCGCTTAGAAGGGGTTGGGTACACCGGGGAGCTGTTTTTT.

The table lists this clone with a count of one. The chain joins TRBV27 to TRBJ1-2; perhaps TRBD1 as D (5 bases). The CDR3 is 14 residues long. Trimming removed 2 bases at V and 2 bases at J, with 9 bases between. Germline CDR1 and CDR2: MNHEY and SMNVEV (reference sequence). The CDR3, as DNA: TGTGCCAGCAGTTTAAGCGGGGACAACTATGGCTACACCTTC. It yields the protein CASSLSGDNYGYTF.

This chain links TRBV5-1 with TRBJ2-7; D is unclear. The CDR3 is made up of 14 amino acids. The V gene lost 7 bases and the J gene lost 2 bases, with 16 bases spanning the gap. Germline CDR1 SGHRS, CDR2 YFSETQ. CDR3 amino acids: CASRPSGRAYEQYF. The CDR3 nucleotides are TGCGCCAGCCGCCCATCGGGTAGGGCCTACGAGCAGTACTTC.

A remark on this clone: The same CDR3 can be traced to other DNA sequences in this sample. In DNA, the CDR3 is TGTGCCAGCAGTTTAACAGGATCCTACGAGCAGTACTTC. This codes for CASSLTGSYEQYF. The V and J genes are TRBV27 and TRBJ2-7; the D gene is possibly TRBD1 (5 bases). The germline V gene encodes CDR1 MNHEY and CDR2 SMNVEV (reference sequence). CDR3 length: 13 residues. V was trimmed by 2 bases and J by 1 base, leaving 6 bases between them.